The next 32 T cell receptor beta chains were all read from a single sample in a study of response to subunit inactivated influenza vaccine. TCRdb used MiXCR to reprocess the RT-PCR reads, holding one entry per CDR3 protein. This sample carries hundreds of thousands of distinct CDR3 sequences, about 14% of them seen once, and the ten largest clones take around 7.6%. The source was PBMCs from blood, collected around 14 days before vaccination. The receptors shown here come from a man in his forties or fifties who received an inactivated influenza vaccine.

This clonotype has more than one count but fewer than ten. The CDR3, as DNA: TGCAGCGGAGGGCCCAGACTTCTGGCAGATACGCAGTATTTT. Encoded protein: CSGGPRLLADTQYF. J is TRBJ2-3 and V is TRBV29-1; tentatively, D is TRBD2 (5 bases). Trimming left V 7 bases short and J 4 bases short, with 18 bases between. Per germline, CDR1 SQVTM and CDR2 ANQGSEA. This CDR3 has 14 amino acids.

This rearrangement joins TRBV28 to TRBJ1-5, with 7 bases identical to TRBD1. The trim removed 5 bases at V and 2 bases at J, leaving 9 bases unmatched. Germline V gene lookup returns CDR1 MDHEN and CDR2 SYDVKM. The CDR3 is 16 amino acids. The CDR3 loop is CASSLTSGTGNQPQHF. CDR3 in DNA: TGTGCCAGCAGTCTCACCTCCGGGACAGGCAATCAGCCCCAGCATTTT.

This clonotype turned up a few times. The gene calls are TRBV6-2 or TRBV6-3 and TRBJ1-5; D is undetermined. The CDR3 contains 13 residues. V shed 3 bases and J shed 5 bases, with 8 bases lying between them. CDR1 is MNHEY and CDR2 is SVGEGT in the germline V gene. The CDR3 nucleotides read TGTGCCAGCAGTTATTTTGTAGATCAGCCCCAGCATTTT. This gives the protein CASSYFVDQPQHF.

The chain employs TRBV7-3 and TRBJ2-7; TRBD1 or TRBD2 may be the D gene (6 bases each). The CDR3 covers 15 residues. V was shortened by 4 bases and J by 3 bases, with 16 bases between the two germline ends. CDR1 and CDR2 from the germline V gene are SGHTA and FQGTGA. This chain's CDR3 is CASSSRPGASYEQYF. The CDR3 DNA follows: TGTGCCAGCAGCTCAAGGCCGGGGGCGAGCTACGAGCAGTACTTC.

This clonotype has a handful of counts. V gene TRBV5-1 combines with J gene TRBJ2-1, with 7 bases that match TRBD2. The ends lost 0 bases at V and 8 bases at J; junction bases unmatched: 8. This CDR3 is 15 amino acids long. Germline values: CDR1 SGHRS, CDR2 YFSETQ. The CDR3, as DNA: TGCGCCAGCAGCTTGGTGAGTGGACTAGTCTATGAGCAGTTCTTC. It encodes CASSLVSGLVYEQFF.

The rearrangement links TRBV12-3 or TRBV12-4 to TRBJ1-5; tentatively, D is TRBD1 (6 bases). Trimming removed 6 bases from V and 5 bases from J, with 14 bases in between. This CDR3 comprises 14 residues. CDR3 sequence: CASRDTGTDQPQHF. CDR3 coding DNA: TGTGCCAGCAGGGATACAGGGACTGATCAGCCCCAGCATTTT.

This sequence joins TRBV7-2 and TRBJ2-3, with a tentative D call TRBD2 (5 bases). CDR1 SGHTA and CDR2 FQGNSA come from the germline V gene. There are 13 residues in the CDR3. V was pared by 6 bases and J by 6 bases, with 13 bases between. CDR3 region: CASSPNERDTQYF. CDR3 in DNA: TGTGCCAGCAGTCCCAACGAGCGGGATACGCAGTATTTT.

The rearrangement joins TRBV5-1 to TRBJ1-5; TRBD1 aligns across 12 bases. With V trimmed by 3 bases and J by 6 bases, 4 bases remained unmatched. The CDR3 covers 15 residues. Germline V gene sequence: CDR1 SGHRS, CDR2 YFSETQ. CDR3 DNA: TGCGCCAGCAGCTCGGGACAGGGGGCAGGTCAGCCCCAGCATTTT. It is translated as CASSSGQGAGQPQHF.

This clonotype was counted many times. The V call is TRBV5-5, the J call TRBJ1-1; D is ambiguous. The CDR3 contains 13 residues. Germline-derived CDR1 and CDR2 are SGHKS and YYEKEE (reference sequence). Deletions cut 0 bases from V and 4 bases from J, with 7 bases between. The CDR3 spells CASSLGPATEAFF. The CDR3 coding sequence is TGTGCCAGCAGCTTGGGCCCGGCCACTGAAGCTTTCTTT. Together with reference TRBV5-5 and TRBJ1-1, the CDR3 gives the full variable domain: DAGVTQSPTHLIKTRGQQVTLRCSPISGHKSVSWYQQVLGQGPQFIFQYYEKEERGRGNFPDRFSARQFPNYSSELNVNALLLGDSALYLCASSLGPATEAFFGQGTRLTVV.

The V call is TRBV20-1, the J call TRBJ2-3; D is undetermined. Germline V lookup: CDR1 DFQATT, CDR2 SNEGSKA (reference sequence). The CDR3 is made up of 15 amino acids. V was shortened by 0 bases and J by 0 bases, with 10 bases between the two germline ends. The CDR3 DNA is TGCAGTGCTAGAGATCGAGCCGTAAGCACAGATACGCAGTATTTT. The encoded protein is CSARDRAVSTDTQYF.

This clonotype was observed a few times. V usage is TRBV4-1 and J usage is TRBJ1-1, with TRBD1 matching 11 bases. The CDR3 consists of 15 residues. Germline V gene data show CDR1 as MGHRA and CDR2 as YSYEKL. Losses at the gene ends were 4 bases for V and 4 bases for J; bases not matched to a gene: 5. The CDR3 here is CASSRGQGAFTEAFF. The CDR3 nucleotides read TGCGCCAGCAGCCGAGGACAGGGGGCGTTCACTGAAGCTTTCTTT.

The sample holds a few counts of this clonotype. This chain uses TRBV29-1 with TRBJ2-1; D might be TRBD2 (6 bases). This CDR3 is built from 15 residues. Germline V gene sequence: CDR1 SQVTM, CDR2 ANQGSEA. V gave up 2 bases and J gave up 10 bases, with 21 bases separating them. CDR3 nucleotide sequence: TGCAGCGTTGAAACGGGGGAGGCCGCTGGTGGGGAGCAGTTCTTC. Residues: CSVETGEAAGGEQFF.

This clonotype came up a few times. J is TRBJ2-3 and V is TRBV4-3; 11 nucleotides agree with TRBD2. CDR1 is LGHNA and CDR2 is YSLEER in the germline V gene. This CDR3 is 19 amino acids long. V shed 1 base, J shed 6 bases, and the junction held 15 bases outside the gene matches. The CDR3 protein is CASSQGVGVSGGARDTQYF. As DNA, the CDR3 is TGCGCCAGCAGCCAAGGAGTCGGCGTTAGCGGGGGGGCCAGGGATACGCAGTATTTT.

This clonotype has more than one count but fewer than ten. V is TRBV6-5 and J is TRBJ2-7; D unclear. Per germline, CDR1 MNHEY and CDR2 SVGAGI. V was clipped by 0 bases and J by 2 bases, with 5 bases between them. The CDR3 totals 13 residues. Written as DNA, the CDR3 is TGTGCCAGCAGTTACTCGGTCACCTACGAGCAGTACTTC. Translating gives CASSYSVTYEQYF.

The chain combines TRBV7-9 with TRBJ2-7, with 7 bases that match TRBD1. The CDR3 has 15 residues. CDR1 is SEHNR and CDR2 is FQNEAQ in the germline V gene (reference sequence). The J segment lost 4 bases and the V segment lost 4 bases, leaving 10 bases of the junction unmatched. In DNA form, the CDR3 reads TGTGCCAGCAGCTCATTTGAGGCAGGGGGTTACGAGCAGTACTTC. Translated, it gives CASSSFEAGGYEQYF. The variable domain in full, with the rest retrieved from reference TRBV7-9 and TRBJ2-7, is DTGVSQNPRHKITKRGQNVTFRCDPISEHNRLYWYRQTLGQGPEFLTYFQNEAQLEKSRLLSDRFSAERPKGSFSTLEIQRTEQGDSAMYLCASSSFEAGGYEQYFGPGTRLTVT.

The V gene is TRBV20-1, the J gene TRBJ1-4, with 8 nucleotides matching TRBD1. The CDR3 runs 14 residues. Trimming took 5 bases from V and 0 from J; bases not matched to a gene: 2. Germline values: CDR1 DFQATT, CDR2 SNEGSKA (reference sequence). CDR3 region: CSAGQGATNEKLFF. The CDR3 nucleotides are TGCAGTGCTGGACAGGGCGCAACTAATGAAAAACTGTTTTTT.

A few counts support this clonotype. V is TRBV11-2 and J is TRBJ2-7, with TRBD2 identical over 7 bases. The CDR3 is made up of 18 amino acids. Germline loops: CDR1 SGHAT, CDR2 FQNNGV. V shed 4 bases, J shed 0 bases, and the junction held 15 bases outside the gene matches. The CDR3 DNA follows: TGTGCCAGCAGCTCAACTACCCCAAGCAGGGACTACTCCTACGAGCAGTACTTC. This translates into CASSSTTPSRDYSYEQYF.

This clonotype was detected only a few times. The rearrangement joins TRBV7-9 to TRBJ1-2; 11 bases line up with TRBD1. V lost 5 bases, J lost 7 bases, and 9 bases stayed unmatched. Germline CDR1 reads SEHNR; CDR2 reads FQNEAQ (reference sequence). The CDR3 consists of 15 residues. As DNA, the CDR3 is TGTGCCAGCAGCATCCTTGGACAGGGGGCCGCTGGCTACACCTTC. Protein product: CASSILGQGAAGYTF.

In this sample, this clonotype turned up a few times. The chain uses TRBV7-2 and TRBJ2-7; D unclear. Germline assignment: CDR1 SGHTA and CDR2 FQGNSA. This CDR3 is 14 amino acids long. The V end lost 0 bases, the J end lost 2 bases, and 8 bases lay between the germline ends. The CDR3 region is CASSLAAGTYEQYF. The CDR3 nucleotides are TGTGCCAGCAGCTTAGCGGCAGGAACCTACGAGCAGTACTTC. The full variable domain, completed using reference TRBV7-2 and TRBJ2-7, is GAGVSQSPSNKVTEKGKDVELRCDPISGHTALYWYRQSLGQGLEFLIYFQGNSAPDKSGLPSDRFSAERTGGSVSTLTIQRTQQEDSAVYLCASSLAAGTYEQYFGPGTRLTVT.

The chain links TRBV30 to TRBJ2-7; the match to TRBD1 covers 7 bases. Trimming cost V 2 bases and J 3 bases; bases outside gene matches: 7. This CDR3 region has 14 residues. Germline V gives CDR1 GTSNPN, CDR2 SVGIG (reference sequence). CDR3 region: CAWSTGVKFYEQYF. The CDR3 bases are TGTGCCTGGAGTACAGGGGTCAAGTTCTACGAGCAGTACTTC.

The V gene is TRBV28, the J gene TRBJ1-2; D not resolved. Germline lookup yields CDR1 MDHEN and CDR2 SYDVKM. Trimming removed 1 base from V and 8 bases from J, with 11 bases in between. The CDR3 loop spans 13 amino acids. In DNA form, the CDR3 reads TGTGCCAGCAGTTTATCCCCCGAGCGCGGCTACACCTTC. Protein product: CASSLSPERGYTF.

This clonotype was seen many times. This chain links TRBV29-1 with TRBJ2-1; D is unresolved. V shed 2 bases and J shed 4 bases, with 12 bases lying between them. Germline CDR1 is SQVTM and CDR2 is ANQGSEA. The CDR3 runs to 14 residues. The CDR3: CSVELAGEYNEQFF. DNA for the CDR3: TGCAGCGTTGAATTGGCTGGAGAATACAATGAGCAGTTCTTC.

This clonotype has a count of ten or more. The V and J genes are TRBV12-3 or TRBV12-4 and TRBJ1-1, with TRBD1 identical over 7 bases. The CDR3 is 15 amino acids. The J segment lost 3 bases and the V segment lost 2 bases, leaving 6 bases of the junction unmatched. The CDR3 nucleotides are TGTGCCAGCAGTTTAAGTCAAGGGGGCTACACTGAAGCTTTCTTT. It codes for CASSLSQGGYTEAFF.

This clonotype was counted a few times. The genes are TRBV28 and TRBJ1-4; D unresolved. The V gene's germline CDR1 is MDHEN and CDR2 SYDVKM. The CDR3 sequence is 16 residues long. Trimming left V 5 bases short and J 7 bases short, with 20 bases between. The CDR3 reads CASSTSHSPGPEKLFF. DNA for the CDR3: TGTGCCAGCAGTACAAGTCACAGCCCAGGCCCTGAAAAACTGTTTTTT.

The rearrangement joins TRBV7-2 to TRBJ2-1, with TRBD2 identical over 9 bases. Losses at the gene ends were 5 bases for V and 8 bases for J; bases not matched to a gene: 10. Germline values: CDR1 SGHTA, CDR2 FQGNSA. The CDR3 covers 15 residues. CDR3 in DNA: TGTGCCAGCAGCACTCAAGCGGGGGGTATCGATGAGCAGTTCTTC. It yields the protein CASSTQAGGIDEQFF.

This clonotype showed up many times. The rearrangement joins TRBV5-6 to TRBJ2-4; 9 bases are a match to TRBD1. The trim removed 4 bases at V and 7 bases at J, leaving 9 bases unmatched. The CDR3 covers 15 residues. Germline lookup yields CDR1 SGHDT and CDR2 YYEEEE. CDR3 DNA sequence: TGTGCCAGCAGCCACGATCGGACAGGGGTGAACATTCAGTACTTC. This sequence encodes CASSHDRTGVNIQYF.

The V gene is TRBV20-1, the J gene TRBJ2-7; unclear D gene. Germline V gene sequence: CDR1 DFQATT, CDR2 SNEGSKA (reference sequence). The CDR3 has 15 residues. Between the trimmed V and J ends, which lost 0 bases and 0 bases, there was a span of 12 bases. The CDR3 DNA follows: TGCAGTGCTAGAGATGTGGCGGCAAACTCCTACGAGCAGTACTTC. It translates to CSARDVAANSYEQYF.

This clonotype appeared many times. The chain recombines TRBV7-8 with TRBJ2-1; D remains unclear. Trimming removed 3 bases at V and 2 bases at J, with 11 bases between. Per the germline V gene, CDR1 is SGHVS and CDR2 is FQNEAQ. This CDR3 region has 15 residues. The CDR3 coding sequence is TGTGCCAGCAGCTTCGGAGAACCCCCCTACAATGAGCAGTTCTTC. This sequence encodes CASSFGEPPYNEQFF.

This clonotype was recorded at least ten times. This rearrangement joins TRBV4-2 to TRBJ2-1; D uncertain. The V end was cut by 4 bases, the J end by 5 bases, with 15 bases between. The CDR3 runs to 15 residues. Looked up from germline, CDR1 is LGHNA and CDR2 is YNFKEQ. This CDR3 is CASSRERYPDNEQFF. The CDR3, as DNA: TGTGCCAGCAGCCGAGAGAGATACCCGGACAATGAGCAGTTCTTC.

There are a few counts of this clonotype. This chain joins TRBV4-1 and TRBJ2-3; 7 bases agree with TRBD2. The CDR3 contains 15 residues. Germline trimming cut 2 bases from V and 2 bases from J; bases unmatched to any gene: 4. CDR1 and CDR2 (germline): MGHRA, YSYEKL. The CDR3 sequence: CASSQTSGVTDTQYF. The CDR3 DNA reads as TGCGCCAGCAGCCAAACCAGCGGGGTCACAGATACGCAGTATTTT.

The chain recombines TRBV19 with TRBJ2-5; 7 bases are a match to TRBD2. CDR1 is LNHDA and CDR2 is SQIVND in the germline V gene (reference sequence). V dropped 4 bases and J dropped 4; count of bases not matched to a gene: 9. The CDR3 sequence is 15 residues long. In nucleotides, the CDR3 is TGTGCCAGTAGTACCGGACTAGGTGGACGAGAGACCCAGTACTTC. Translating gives CASSTGLGGRETQYF. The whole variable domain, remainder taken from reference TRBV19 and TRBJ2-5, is DGGITQSPKYLFRKEGQNVTLSCEQNLNHDAMYWYRQDPGQGLRLIYYSQIVNDFQKGDIAEGYSVSREKKESFPLTVTSAQKNPTAFYLCASSTGLGGRETQYFGPGTRLLVL.

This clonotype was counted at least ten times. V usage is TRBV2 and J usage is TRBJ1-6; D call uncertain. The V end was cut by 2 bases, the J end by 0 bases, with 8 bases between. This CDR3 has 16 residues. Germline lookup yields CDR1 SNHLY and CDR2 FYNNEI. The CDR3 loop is CASSELGSSYNSPLHF. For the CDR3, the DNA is TGTGCCAGCAGTGAACTGGGCAGCTCCTATAATTCACCCCTCCACTTT.